Each of the 24 T cell receptor beta chains below was sequenced from the same sample in a study of vaccination effects on CD4 cells after COVID-19. Isolating CD4+ T cells followed about 11 days of culture. BNT162b2 vaccine or mRNA-1273 vaccine was given to participants in two doses. The protocol was immunoSEQ multiplex PCR, while the TCRdb copy is restricted to in-frame clones and leaves out a portion. Of tens of thousands of clones in the sample, around 69% are singletons; the top ten hold 2% to 3%. No antigen has been identified for these receptors. Source: CD4+ T cells from PBMCs cultured without peptide, taken after COVID-19 vaccination. The receptor set was obtained from a human donor who received a COVID-19 vaccine.

The chain uses TRBV4-2 and TRBJ2-3; unclear D gene. Trimming pared 1 base from V and 1 base from J, leaving 12 bases between. The germline CDR1 and CDR2 sequences are LGHNA and YNFKEQ. CDR3 size: 16 residues. Written as DNA, the CDR3 is TGTGCCAGCAGCCAAGGAACGGGCCTTCGCACAGATACGCAGTATTTT. Translation gives CASSQGTGLRTDTQYF.

The CDR3 region is CASSIFSLPGQGVTEAFF. DNA of the CDR3: TGTGCCAGTAGTATATTCTCCCTACCGGGACAGGGAGTGACTGAAGCTTTCTTT. This chain links TRBV19 with TRBJ1-1, with 9 bases identical to TRBD1. The CDR3 totals 18 residues. V dropped 2 bases and J dropped 5; count of bases not matched to a gene: 15. Germline CDR1 reads LNHDA; CDR2 reads SQIVND (reference sequence).

The chain carries TRBV18 and TRBJ1-5; TRBD1 is a possible D gene (6 bases). Trimming stripped 3 bases from V and 6 bases from J, with 12 bases between. This CDR3 has 14 amino acids. Germline CDR1 KGHSH, CDR2 LQKENI. CDR3 loop: CASSPGTSFQPQHF. The CDR3 coding sequence is TGTGCCAGCTCACCGGGGACATCATTTCAGCCCCAGCATTTT.

This rearrangement joins TRBV7-2 to TRBJ2-1, with D possibly being TRBD1 (6 bases). The CDR3 extends over 14 amino acids. CDR1 and CDR2 from the germline V gene are SGHTA and FQGNSA. The germline V and J ends were trimmed by 5 bases and 4 bases, with 12 bases remaining between them. The CDR3 loop is CASSQGQTYNEQFF. In nucleotides, the CDR3 is TGTGCCAGCAGCCAGGGACAAACATACAATGAGCAGTTCTTC.

The J gene is TRBJ1-2, the V gene TRBV5-6; 9 nucleotides match TRBD1. Germline CDR1 SGHDT, CDR2 YYEEEE. With V trimmed by 7 bases and J by 4 bases, 11 bases remained unmatched. The CDR3 loop spans 15 amino acids. DNA for the CDR3: TGTGCCAGCGGGGGGGGGACAGGGACCGGCTATGGCTACACCTTC. Its protein product is CASGGGTGTGYGYTF.

This rearrangement joins TRBV30 to TRBJ1-6; D is unresolved. The CDR3 spans 13 residues. Germline loops: CDR1 GTSNPN, CDR2 SVGIG (reference sequence). Trimming cost V 0 bases and J 7 bases, with 7 bases left between them. DNA of the CDR3: TGTGCCTGGAGTGTGGCAGGCAATTCACCCCTCCACTTT. Its protein is CAWSVAGNSPLHF.

CDR3 DNA: TGTGCCACCAGTGCATCTCGGATGGGCAATCAGCCCCAGCATTTT. It codes for CATSASRMGNQPQHF. The V call is TRBV24-1, the J call TRBJ1-5; no clear D gene. The germline gives CDR1 KGHDR, CDR2 SFDVKD. V gave up 5 bases and J gave up 2 bases, with 12 bases separating them. The CDR3 has 15 amino acids.

In this sample, this clone turned up a few times. The chain combines TRBV4-2 with TRBJ2-5; 12 bases align to TRBD2. Germline CDR1 is LGHNA and CDR2 is YNFKEQ. There are 18 residues in the CDR3. Trimming cost V 0 bases and J 6 bases; bases outside gene matches: 11. The CDR3 spells CASSQDPRASGGGQTQYF. The CDR3 bases are TGTGCCAGCAGCCAAGATCCTAGGGCTAGCGGGGGGGGGCAGACCCAGTACTTC.

This chain connects TRBV6-5 to TRBJ2-7; no clear D. Germline V gene lookup returns CDR1 MNHEY and CDR2 SVGAGI. The V gene lost 5 bases and the J gene lost 4 bases, with 9 bases spanning the gap. This CDR3 contains 12 residues. As DNA, the CDR3 is TGTGCCAGCAGTACTCAGCTTTACGAGCAGTACGTC. Its translation is CASSTQLYEQYV.

This clone appeared a few times. This chain links TRBV18 with TRBJ1-3; TRBD1 matches at 7 bases. The CDR3 consists of 15 residues. Germline CDR1 KGHSH, CDR2 LQKENI. The V gene end was trimmed by 3 bases and the J gene end by 3 bases; junction bases not matched to a gene: 5. CDR3 loop: CASSPDRSGGNTIYF. The CDR3 coding sequence is TGTGCCAGCTCACCGGACAGGTCAGGTGGAAACACCATATATTTT.

The CDR3 DNA is TGTGCCAGCAGTACCGAGGGGGCTGGGGCCAACGTCCTGACTTTC. Its translation is CASSTEGAGANVLTF. The rearrangement joins TRBV27 to TRBJ2-6; possibly TRBD1 for D (6 bases). Germline V lookup: CDR1 MNHEY, CDR2 SMNVEV (reference sequence). This CDR3 contains 15 residues. Trimming cost V 5 bases and J 2 bases, with 10 bases left between them.

The chain has TRBV5-1 and TRBJ1-1, with TRBD1 as a possible D gene (6 bases). The CDR3 spans 13 residues. V gave up 3 bases and J gave up 6 bases, with 12 bases separating them. Germline CDR1 and CDR2: SGHRS and YFSETQ. CDR3 in amino acids: CASSSEQGAEAFF. CDR3 in DNA: TGCGCCAGCAGCTCTGAACAGGGTGCTGAAGCTTTCTTT. Complete variable domain (other parts from reference TRBV5-1 and TRBJ1-1): KAGVTQTPRYLIKTRGQQVTLSCSPISGHRSVSWYQQTPGQGLQFLFEYFSETQRNKGNFPGRFSGRQFSNSRSEMNVSTLELGDSALYLCASSSEQGAEAFFGQGTRLTVV.

The V and J genes are TRBV6-1 and TRBJ2-5, with D tentatively TRBD1 (5 bases). CDR3 length equals 18 residues. From germline, CDR1 is MNHNS and CDR2 SASEGT. With 4 bases removed from V and 5 bases from J, the gap between germline ends came to 26 bases. CDR3 residues: CASSVVGGIGAFGETQYF. The CDR3 DNA reads TGTGCCAGCAGTGTCGTAGGTGGTATAGGGGCTTTTGGCGAGACCCAGTACTTC.

This clone was observed a few times. This chain links TRBV5-1 with TRBJ1-6; no reliable D call. In germline, CDR1 is SGHRS, CDR2 YFSETQ. V was trimmed by 0 bases and J by 3 bases, leaving 10 bases between them. CDR3 length equals 16 residues. This CDR3 is CASSLGQLNYNSPLHF. The DNA for the CDR3 is TGCGCCAGCAGCTTGGGCCAGCTAAACTATAATTCACCCCTCCACTTT.

V is TRBV6-1 and J is TRBJ2-3; no definite D call. Trimming shortened V by 4 bases and J by 0 bases, and 14 bases separated the two germline ends. Per the germline V gene, CDR1 is MNHNS and CDR2 is SASEGT. This CDR3 has 16 amino acids. The CDR3 here is CASSAATVRSTDTQYF. The CDR3 DNA follows: TGTGCCAGCAGTGCGGCTACGGTGCGCAGCACAGATACGCAGTATTTT.

V usage is TRBV6-5 and J usage is TRBJ2-7, with D perhaps TRBD1 (5 bases). CDR1 is MNHEY and CDR2 is SVGAGI in the germline V gene. V dropped 4 bases and J dropped 2 bases, with 15 bases sitting between them. This CDR3 is built from 15 residues. The CDR3 loop is CASSCGHTPTYEQYV. For the CDR3, the DNA is TGTGCCAGCAGTTGCGGACACACACCGACCTACGAGCAGTACGTC.

The table lists this clone with a few counts. The CDR3 reads CASSLAPGAVEKLFF. The DNA for the CDR3 is TGCGCCAGCAGCTTGGCCCCGGGGGCGGTTGAAAAACTGTTTTTT. The genes are TRBV5-1 and TRBJ1-4, with a weak D call TRBD1 (6 bases). V dropped 0 bases and J dropped 7 bases, with 13 bases sitting between them. The germline V gene encodes CDR1 SGHRS and CDR2 YFSETQ. This CDR3 has 15 residues.

The V call is TRBV18, the J call TRBJ1-6; the match to TRBD1 covers 9 bases. Germline trimming cut 3 bases from V and 7 bases from J; bases unmatched to any gene: 10. Looked up from germline, CDR1 is KGHSH and CDR2 is LQKENI. CDR3 length: 17 amino acids. The CDR3 sequence: CASSPSGTGLNNSPLHF. In DNA, the CDR3 is TGTGCCAGCTCACCCTCCGGGACAGGGCTGAACAATTCACCCCTCCACTTT.

V and J are TRBV6-2 or TRBV6-3 and TRBJ2-7; D not certain. The V gene lost 6 bases and the J gene lost 4 bases, with 10 bases spanning the gap. Germline CDR1 MNHEY, CDR2 SVGEGT. CDR3 length: 12 amino acids. The CDR3 region is CASSHKGYEQYV. CDR3 in DNA: TGTGCCAGCAGCCATAAAGGGTACGAGCAGTACGTC.

Here the CDR3 reads CASSIYSHTGANVLTF. The CDR3, as DNA: TGTGCCAGTAGTATATACAGTCACACTGGGGCCAACGTCCTGACTTTC. The rearrangement joins TRBV19 to TRBJ2-6; D ambiguous. The CDR3 contains 16 residues. The germline V and J ends were trimmed by 2 bases and 2 bases, with 10 bases remaining between them. Germline CDR1 is LNHDA and CDR2 is SQIVND (reference sequence). Filled out from reference TRBV19 and TRBJ2-6, the complete variable domain reads DGGITQSPKYLFRKEGQNVTLSCEQNLNHDAMYWYRQDPGQGLRLIYYSQIVNDFQKGDIAEGYSVSREKKESFPLTVTSAQKNPTAFYLCASSIYSHTGANVLTFGAGSRLTVL.

The chain links TRBV4-2 to TRBJ1-2; weak D call: TRBD1 (6 bases). V lost 0 bases to trimming and J lost 3 bases, with 8 bases between them. Germline CDR1 and CDR2: LGHNA and YNFKEQ. The CDR3 covers 14 residues. The CDR3 DNA reads as TGTGCCAGCAGCCAAGAAAACAGGGACTATGGCTACACCTTC. It encodes CASSQENRDYGYTF.

In its sample, this clone was seen once. The chain employs TRBV10-3 and TRBJ1-1; a weak D match, TRBD1 (5 bases). V shed 7 bases and J shed 0 bases, with 9 bases lying between them. Per germline, CDR1 ENHRY and CDR2 SYGVKD. This CDR3 region has 13 residues. The CDR3 loop reads CAINPGLNTEAFF. DNA of the CDR3: TGTGCCATCAATCCGGGACTGAACACTGAAGCTTTCTTT.

A few counts support this clone. V and J are TRBV11-1 and TRBJ2-2, with TRBD2 matching 8 bases. V dropped 3 bases and J dropped 1; count of bases not matched to a gene: 4. The CDR3 extends over 16 amino acids. The germline gives CDR1 SGHAT, CDR2 FQDESV (reference sequence). The CDR3 region is CASSFWSGGNTGELFF. The CDR3 DNA is TGTGCCAGCAGCTTTTGGAGCGGGGGGAACACCGGGGAGCTGTTTTTT.

This rearrangement joins TRBV2 to TRBJ1-2, with 8 bases that match TRBD1. V shed 6 bases, J shed 7 bases, and the junction held 10 bases outside the gene matches. CDR1 and CDR2 (germline): SNHLY, FYNNEI. The CDR3 consists of 14 residues. CDR3 nucleotide sequence: TGTGCCAGCAGACCCAATTCACAGGGGGGTGGCTACACCTTC. It encodes CASRPNSQGGGYTF.